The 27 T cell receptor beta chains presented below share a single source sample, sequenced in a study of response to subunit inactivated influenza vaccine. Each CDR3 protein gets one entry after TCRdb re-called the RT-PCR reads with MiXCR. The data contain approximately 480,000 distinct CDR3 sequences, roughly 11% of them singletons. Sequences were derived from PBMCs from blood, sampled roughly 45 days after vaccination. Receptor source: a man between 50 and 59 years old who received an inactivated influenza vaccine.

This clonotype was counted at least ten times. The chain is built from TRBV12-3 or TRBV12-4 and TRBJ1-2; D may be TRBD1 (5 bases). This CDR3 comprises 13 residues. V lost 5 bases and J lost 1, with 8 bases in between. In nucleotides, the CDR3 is TGTGCCAGCAGTCACGACAGTAACTATGGCTACACCTTC. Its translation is CASSHDSNYGYTF.

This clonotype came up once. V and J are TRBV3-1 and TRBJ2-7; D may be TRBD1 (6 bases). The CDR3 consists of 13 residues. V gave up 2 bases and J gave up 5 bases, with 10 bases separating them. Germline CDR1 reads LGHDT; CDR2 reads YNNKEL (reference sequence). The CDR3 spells CASSQSTGHEQYF. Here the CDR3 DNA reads TGTGCCAGCAGCCAATCAACAGGGCACGAGCAGTACTTC.

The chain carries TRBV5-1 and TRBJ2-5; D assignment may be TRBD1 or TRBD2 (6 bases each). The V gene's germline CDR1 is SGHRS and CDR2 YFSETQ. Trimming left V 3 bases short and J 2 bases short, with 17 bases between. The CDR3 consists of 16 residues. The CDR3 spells CASSSALRGAQETQYF. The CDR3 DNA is TGCGCCAGCAGCTCCGCTCTAAGGGGGGCACAAGAGACCCAGTACTTC.

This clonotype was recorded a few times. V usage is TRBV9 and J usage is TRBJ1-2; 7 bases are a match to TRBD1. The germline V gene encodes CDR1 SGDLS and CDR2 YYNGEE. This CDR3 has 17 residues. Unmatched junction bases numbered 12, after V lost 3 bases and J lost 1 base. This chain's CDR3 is CASSALPGGTVNYGYTF. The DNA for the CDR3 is TGTGCCAGCAGCGCCCTCCCCGGGGGGACAGTTAACTATGGCTACACCTTC.

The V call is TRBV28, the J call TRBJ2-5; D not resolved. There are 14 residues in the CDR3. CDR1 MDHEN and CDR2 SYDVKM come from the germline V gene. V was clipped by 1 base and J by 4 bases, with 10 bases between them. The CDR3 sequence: CASSLLEPLETQYF. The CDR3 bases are TGTGCCAGCAGTTTATTGGAGCCCCTAGAGACCCAGTACTTC.

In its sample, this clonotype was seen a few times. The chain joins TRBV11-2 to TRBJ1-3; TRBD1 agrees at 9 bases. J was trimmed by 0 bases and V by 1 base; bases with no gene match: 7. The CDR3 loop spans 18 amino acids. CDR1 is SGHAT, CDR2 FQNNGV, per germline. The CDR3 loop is CASSLVATGGSSGNTIYF. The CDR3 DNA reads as TGTGCCAGCAGCTTAGTTGCGACAGGGGGAAGCTCTGGAAACACCATATATTTT.

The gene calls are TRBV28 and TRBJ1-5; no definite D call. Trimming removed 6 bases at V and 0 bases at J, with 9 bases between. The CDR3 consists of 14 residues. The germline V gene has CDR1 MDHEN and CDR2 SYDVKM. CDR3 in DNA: TGTGCCAGCAGCCTCGTATATAGCAATCAGCCCCAGCATTTT. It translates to CASSLVYSNQPQHF.

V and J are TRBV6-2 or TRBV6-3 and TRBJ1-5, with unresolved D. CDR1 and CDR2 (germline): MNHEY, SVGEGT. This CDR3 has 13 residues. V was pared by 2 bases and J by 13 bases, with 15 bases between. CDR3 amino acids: CASSYDRGWVQHF. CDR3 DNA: TGTGCCAGCAGTTACGACCGAGGCTGGGTTCAGCATTTT.

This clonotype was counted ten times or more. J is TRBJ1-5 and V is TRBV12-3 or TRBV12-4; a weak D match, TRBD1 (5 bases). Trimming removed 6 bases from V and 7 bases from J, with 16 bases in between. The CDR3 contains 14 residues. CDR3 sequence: CASRGTGRDQPQHF. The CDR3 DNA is TGTGCCAGCAGGGGGACCGGACGCGACCAGCCCCAGCATTTT.

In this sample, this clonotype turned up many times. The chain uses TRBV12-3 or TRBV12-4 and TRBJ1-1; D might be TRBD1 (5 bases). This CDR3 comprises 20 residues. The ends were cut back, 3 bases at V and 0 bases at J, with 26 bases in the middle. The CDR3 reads CASSFGDFWDGSPMNTEAFF. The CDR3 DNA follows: TGTGCCAGCAGTTTCGGAGATTTTTGGGACGGCAGCCCCATGAACACTGAAGCTTTCTTT.

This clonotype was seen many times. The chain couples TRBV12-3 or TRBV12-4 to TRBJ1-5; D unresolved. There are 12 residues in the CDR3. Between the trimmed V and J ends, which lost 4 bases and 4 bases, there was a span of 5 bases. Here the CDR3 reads CASSSGNQPQHF. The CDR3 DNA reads TGTGCCAGCAGTTCTGGGAATCAGCCCCAGCATTTT.

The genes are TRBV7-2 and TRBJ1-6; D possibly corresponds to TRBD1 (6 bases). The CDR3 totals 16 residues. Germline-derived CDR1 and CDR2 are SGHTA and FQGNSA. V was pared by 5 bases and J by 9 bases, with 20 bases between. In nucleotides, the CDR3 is TGTGCCAGCAGCGCGGACAGTGGGCCGGGACTTTCACCCCTCCACTTT. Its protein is CASSADSGPGLSPLHF.

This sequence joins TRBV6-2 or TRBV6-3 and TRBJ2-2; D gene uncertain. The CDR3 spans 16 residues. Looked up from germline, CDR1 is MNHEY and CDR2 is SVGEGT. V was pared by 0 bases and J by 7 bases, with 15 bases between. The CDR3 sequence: CASSYSKLRVGGELFF. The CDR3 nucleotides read TGTGCCAGCAGTTACTCGAAATTGCGAGTGGGCGGGGAGCTGTTTTTT.

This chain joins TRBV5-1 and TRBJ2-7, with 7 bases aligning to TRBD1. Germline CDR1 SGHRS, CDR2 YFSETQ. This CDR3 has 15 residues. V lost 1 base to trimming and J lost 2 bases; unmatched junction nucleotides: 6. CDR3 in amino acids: CASSLIGTVTYEQYF. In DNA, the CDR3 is TGCGCCAGCAGCTTGATCGGGACAGTCACCTACGAGCAGTACTTC.

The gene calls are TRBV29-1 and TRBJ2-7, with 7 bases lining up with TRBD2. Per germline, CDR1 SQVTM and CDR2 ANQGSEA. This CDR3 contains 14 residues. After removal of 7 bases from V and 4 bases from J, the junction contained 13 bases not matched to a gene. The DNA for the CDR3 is TGCAGCGCCTCACTACGGGGGGAGAAATACGAGCAGTACTTC. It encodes CSASLRGEKYEQYF.

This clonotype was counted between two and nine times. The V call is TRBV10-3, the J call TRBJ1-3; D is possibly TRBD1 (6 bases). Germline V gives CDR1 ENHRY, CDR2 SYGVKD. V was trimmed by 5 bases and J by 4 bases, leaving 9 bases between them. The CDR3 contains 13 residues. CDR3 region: CAISTGSGNTIYF. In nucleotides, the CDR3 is TGTGCCATCAGTACAGGGTCAGGAAACACCATATATTTT.

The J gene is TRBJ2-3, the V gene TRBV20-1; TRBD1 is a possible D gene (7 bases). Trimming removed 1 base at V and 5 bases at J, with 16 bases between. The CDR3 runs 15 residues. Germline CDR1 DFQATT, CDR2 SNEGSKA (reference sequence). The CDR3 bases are TGCAGTGCTAGAGCCCCGACAGGGAGGCAAGATACGCAGTATTTT. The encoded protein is CSARAPTGRQDTQYF.

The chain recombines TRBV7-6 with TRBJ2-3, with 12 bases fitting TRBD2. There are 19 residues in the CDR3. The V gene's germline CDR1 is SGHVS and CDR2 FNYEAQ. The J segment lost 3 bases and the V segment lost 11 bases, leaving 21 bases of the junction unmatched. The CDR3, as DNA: TGTGCCGTCCTCGGAGGACTAGCGGGGACTGACGCTCGAACAGATACGCAGTATTTT. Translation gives CAVLGGLAGTDARTDTQYF. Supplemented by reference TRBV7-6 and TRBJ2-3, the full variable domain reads GAGVSQSPRYKVTKRGQDVALRCDPISGHVSLYWYRQALGQGPEFLTYFNYEAQQDKSGLPNDRFSAERPEGSISTLTIQRTEQRDSAMYRCAVLGGLAGTDARTDTQYFGPGTRLTVL.

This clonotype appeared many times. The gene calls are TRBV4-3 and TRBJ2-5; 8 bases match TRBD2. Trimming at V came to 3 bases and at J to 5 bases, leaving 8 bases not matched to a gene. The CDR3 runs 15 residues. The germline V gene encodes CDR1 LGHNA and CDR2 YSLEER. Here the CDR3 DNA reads TGCGCCAGCAGCCAGACCGGGGGGGCAACGGAGACCCAGTACTTC. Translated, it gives CASSQTGGATETQYF.

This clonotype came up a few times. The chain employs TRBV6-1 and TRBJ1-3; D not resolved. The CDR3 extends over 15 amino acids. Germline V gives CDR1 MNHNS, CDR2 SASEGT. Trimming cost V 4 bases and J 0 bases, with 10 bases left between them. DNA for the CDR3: TGTGCCAGCAGTGCAACCGGGATCTCTGGAAACACCATATATTTT. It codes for CASSATGISGNTIYF.

CDR3 sequence reads: CASSPWDNTEAFF. The CDR3 DNA reads as TGTGCCAGCAGCCCGTGGGATAACACTGAAGCTTTCTTT. V usage is TRBV7-9 and J usage is TRBJ1-1, with D unclear. Germline-derived CDR1 and CDR2 are SEHNR and FQNEAQ (reference sequence). The CDR3 covers 13 residues. V dropped 5 bases and J dropped 2 bases, with 9 bases sitting between them.

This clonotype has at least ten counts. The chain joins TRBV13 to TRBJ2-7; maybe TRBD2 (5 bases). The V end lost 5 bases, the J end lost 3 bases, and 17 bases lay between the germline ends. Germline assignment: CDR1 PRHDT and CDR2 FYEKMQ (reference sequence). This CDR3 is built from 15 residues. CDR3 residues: CASSPNARGYYEQYF. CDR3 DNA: TGTGCCAGCAGCCCCAACGCCCGGGGATACTACGAGCAGTACTTC. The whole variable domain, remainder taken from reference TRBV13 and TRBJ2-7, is AAGVIQSPRHLIKEKRETATLKCYPIPRHDTVYWYQQGPGQDPQFLISFYEKMQSDKGSIPDRFSAQQFSDYHSELNMSSLELGDSALYFCASSPNARGYYEQYFGPGTRLTVT.

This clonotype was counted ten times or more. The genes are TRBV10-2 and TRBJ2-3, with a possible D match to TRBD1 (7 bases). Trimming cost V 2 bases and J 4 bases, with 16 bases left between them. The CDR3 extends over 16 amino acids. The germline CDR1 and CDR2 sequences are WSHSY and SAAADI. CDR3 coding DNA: TGCGCCAGCAGTGAGAAGGGCAGGGGGGTCGCAGATACGCAGTATTTT. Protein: CASSEKGRGVADTQYF.

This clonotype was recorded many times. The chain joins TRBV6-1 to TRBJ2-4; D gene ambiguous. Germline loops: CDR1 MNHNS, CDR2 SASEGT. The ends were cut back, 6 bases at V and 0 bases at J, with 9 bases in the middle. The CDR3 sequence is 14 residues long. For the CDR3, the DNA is TGTGCCAGCAGCCCCCGACGAGCCAAAAACATTCAGTACTTC. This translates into CASSPRRAKNIQYF.

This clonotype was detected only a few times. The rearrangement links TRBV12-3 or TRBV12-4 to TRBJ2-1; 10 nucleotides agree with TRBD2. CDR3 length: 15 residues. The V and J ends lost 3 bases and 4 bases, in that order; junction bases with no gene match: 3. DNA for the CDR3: TGTGCCAGCAGTTTTAGCGGGAGGAAATACAATGAGCAGTTCTTC. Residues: CASSFSGRKYNEQFF.

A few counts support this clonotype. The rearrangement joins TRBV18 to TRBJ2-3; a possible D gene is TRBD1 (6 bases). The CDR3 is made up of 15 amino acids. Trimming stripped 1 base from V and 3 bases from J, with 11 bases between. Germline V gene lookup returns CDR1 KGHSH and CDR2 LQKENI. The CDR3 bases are TGTGCCAGCTCACCACGTCCAGGGGAGACAGATACGCAGTATTTT. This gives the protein CASSPRPGETDTQYF.

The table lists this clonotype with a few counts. This CDR3 is CASSPGPLLYF. The DNA for the CDR3 is TGTGCCAGCAGCCCTGGCCCCCTGCTGTACTTC. The genes are TRBV11-2 and TRBJ2-5; D remains ambiguous. The CDR3 is 11 residues long. V was shortened by 5 bases and J by 13 bases, with 14 bases between the two germline ends. Germline assignment: CDR1 SGHAT and CDR2 FQNNGV.